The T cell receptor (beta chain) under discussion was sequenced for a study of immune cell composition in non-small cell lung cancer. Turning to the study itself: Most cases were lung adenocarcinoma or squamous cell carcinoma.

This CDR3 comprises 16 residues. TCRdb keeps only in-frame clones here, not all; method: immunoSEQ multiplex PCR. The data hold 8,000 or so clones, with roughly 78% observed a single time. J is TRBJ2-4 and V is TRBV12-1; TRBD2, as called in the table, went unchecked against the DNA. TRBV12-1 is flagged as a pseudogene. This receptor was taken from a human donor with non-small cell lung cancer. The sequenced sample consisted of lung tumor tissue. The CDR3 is CASSFVALAEENIQYF. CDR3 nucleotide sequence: TGTGCCAGCAGCTTTGTCGCACTAGCGGAGGAGAACATTCAGTACTTC.